A single sample is the source of the 18 T cell receptor beta chains below, sequenced in a study of blood T cells in healthy people across ages. Sample-barcoded 5' priming and a J-beta primer mix drove a second PCR of roughly 6 to 12 cycles. TCRdb reprocessed the 5' RACE reads via MiXCR and lists one record per CDR3 protein. There are about 810,000 distinct CDR3 sequences in the sample; 36% occur only once, and roughly 13% lies in the top ten. Specimen: blood. These receptors were taken from a man aged 18-30 years in good health.

J is TRBJ1-1 and V is TRBV12-3 or TRBV12-4; D not certain. Between the trimmed V and J ends, which lost 6 bases and 4 bases, there was a span of 6 bases. This CDR3 has 11 amino acids. The CDR3 sequence: CASRQTTEAFF. The CDR3, as DNA: TGTGCCAGCAGACAAACCACTGAAGCTTTCTTT.

The chain couples TRBV7-2 to TRBJ1-6; the D is unclear. Trimming took 5 bases from V and 5 from J, leaving 7 bases between them. Per germline, CDR1 SGHTA and CDR2 FQGNSA. This CDR3 is 13 amino acids long. CDR3 nucleotides: TGTGCCAGCAGCGCTCCTGATAATTCACCCCTCCACTTT. Translating gives CASSAPDNSPLHF.

The rearrangement uses TRBV12-3 or TRBV12-4 and TRBJ2-2; 7 nucleotides align to TRBD1. CDR3 size: 16 residues. The V and J ends lost 8 bases and 1 base, in that order; junction bases with no gene match: 10. CDR3 coding DNA: TGTGCCAGCCCTACCTCCGGGACAGAGAACACCGGGGAGCTGTTTTTT. It yields the protein CASPTSGTENTGELFF.

For this clonotype: One end of the junction fails to match germline, which may point to a read error. The gene calls are TRBV20-1 and TRBJ2-7; no reliable D call. Germline CDR1 is DFQATT and CDR2 is SNEGSKA (reference sequence). CDR3 length: 14 residues. This chain's CDR3 is CSARDALERNEQYF. DNA of the CDR3: TGTAGTGCTAGAGATGCCCTAGAGCGCAATGAGCAGTACTTC.

The table lists this clonotype with a few counts. The chain uses TRBV6-2 or TRBV6-3 and TRBJ2-1; TRBD2 might be the D (5 bases). Trimming pared 6 bases from V and 8 bases from J, leaving 11 bases between. Germline V gives CDR1 MNHEY, CDR2 SVGEGT. The CDR3 is 12 amino acids. The CDR3 protein is CASRRGNYEQFF. The CDR3 nucleotides read TGTGCCAGCAGAAGAGGGAACTATGAGCAGTTCTTC.

This clonotype showed up just a few times. The chain couples TRBV6-1 to TRBJ2-1, with TRBD2 identical over 12 bases. The DNA end is more similar to TRBJ2-7, so the J call may be wrong. This CDR3 is built from 18 residues. In germline, CDR1 is MNHNS, CDR2 SASEGT. The DNA for the CDR3 is TGTGCCAGCAGCCCTGGACTAGCGGGGTGGGGCTCCTACAATGAGCAGTACTTC. Its translation: CASSPGLAGWGSYNEQYF.

This chain links TRBV20-1 with TRBJ2-3, with D perhaps assigned TRBD1 or TRBD2 (5 bases each). This CDR3 contains 14 residues. Germline V gives CDR1 DFQATT, CDR2 SNEGSKA (reference sequence). Between the trimmed V and J ends, which lost 6 bases and 2 bases, there was a span of 15 bases. This CDR3 reads CSARGSGHTDTQYF. The CDR3 coding sequence is TGCAGTGCCCGTGGGAGCGGACACACAGATACGCAGTATTTT.

The genes are TRBV18 and TRBJ2-3, with TRBD2 matching 8 bases. The V segment lost 3 bases and the J segment 2 bases; nucleotides outside the gene matches: 7. The length of the CDR3 is 16 residues. CDR1 is KGHSH, CDR2 LQKENI, per germline. CDR3 amino acids: CASSPGTSGDTDTQYF. DNA for the CDR3: TGTGCCAGCTCACCTGGGACTAGTGGCGACACAGATACGCAGTATTTT.

This chain links TRBV7-8 with TRBJ2-5; D not resolved. This CDR3 has 14 amino acids. In germline, CDR1 is SGHVS, CDR2 FQNEAQ. V was trimmed by 5 bases and J by 11 bases, leaving 21 bases between them. CDR3 bases: TGTGCCAGCAGCCCCGGGTCCCTCCCCAATGAGCAGTACTTC. This sequence encodes CASSPGSLPNEQYF.

This clonotype was recorded a few times. V is TRBV29-1 and J is TRBJ2-3; maybe TRBD1 (5 bases). CDR3 length: 14 residues. Germline V gives CDR1 SQVTM, CDR2 ANQGSEA. The V end was cut by 7 bases, the J end by 3 bases, with 17 bases between. The DNA of the CDR3 is TGCAGCGCCCATGGGCAGGGTAGGACAGATACGCAGTATTTT. It specifies CSAHGQGRTDTQYF.

This clonotype was observed a handful of times. The V gene is TRBV13, the J gene TRBJ2-1; the D is unclear. The V end was cut by 5 bases, the J end by 2 bases, with 16 bases between. The germline CDR1 and CDR2 sequences are PRHDT and FYEKMQ (reference sequence). The CDR3 totals 16 residues. CDR3 DNA: TGTGCCAGCAGCCCCCCGAACTTGGATCCCTACAATGAGCAGTTCTTC. It yields the protein CASSPPNLDPYNEQFF.

The gene calls are TRBV2 and TRBJ1-6; D gene ambiguous. The V gene's germline CDR1 is SNHLY and CDR2 FYNNEI. This CDR3 spans 14 amino acids. Trimming removed 8 bases from V and 8 bases from J, with 16 bases in between. CDR3 DNA: TGTGCCAGCGGAGGTCCTGCACGGGATTCACCCCTCCACTTT. Translation gives CASGGPARDSPLHF.

The J gene is TRBJ1-6, the V gene TRBV7-3; 7 bases are a match to TRBD1. The CDR3 spans 15 residues. V gave up 5 bases and J gave up 6 bases; unmatched junction bases: 7. Looked up from germline, CDR1 is SGHTA and CDR2 is FQGTGA. CDR3 coding DNA: TGTGCCAGCAGCGCCACAGGGGATGGTAATTCACCCCTCCACTTT. It is translated as CASSATGDGNSPLHF. The entire variable domain, with the rest obtained from reference TRBV7-3 and TRBJ1-6, is as follows: GAGVSQTPSNKVTEKGKYVELRCDPISGHTALYWYRQSLGQGPEFLIYFQGTGAADDSGLPNDRFFAVRPEGSVSTLKIQRTERGDSAVYLCASSATGDGNSPLHFGNGTRLTVT.

The chain uses TRBV12-3 or TRBV12-4 and TRBJ2-5; D unresolved. This CDR3 is 15 amino acids long. The V end lost 4 bases, the J end lost 5 bases, and 17 bases lay between the germline ends. The DNA of the CDR3 is TGTGCCAGCAGTTCCGGACGAGCGTTGTGGGAGACCCAGTACTTC. This translates into CASSSGRALWETQYF.

This sequence joins TRBV6-5 and TRBJ1-2; D call uncertain. CDR3 length: 13 amino acids. V lost 6 bases and J 2 bases, leaving 10 bases between the germline ends. The germline V gene has CDR1 MNHEY and CDR2 SVGAGI. Written as DNA, the CDR3 is TGTGCCAGCAGCCAGGCCTCAAACTATGGCTACACCTTC. This sequence encodes CASSQASNYGYTF.

This clonotype was detected a few times. The chain joins TRBV7-2 to TRBJ1-4; D call uncertain. Germline values: CDR1 SGHTA, CDR2 FQGNSA. Trimming stripped 2 bases from V and 0 bases from J, with 10 bases between. The length of the CDR3 is 16 residues. The CDR3 loop is CASSLLGVATNEKLFF. Written as DNA, the CDR3 is TGTGCCAGCAGCTTATTAGGAGTTGCAACTAATGAAAAACTGTTTTTT.

This clonotype was detected many times. The genes are TRBV5-6 and TRBJ2-7; the D is unclear. Trimming took 4 bases from V and 3 from J, leaving 8 bases between them. Germline V gene lookup returns CDR1 SGHDT and CDR2 YYEEEE. The CDR3 is made up of 12 amino acids. CDR3 sequence: CASSPKGYEQYF. CDR3 nucleotides: TGTGCCAGCAGCCCAAAGGGCTACGAGCAGTACTTC.

This clonotype was counted a few times. This chain joins TRBV20-1 and TRBJ2-3; 8 bases agree with TRBD1. V dropped 4 bases and J dropped 1; count of bases not matched to a gene: 4. The germline gives CDR1 DFQATT, CDR2 SNEGSKA (reference sequence). CDR3 length: 14 residues. CDR3 sequence (DNA): TGCAGTGCTATTTTGACAGGGGGCACAGATACGCAGTATTTT. Translation gives CSAILTGGTDTQYF.